The 31 T cell receptor beta chains given below trace back to one sample, sequenced in a study of shared clonotypes between healthy human individuals. Some clones are missing from TCRdb's copy, which holds only in-frame ones; the method was immunoSEQ multiplex PCR. The sample holds 2 million to 2.5 million clones; less than 95% are singletons and the top ten take 0.3% to 0.45%. Sequencing was carried out using naive CD4+ T cells from PBMCs. Subset reported: CD45RA+ positively selected. The receptors here all came from a man younger than 30 in good health. Some clones in this sample may be carry-over from other donors' samples.

The rearrangement joins TRBV5-1 to TRBJ2-4, with D tentatively TRBD2 (6 bases). The CDR3 has 13 residues. V gave up 6 bases and J gave up 6 bases, with 13 bases separating them. The germline V gene encodes CDR1 SGHRS and CDR2 YFSETQ. CDR3 nucleotides: TGCGCCAGCAAGGAGGGGCCGGGAAACATTCAGTACTTC. Translation: CASKEGPGNIQYF.

V usage is TRBV4-2 and J usage is TRBJ2-7; 11 bases map to TRBD2. V was clipped by 1 base and J by 0 bases; unmatched bases: 8. The CDR3 extends over 18 amino acids. The germline V gene encodes CDR1 LGHNA and CDR2 YNFKEQ. Here the CDR3 reads CASSQGYGTSGSSYEQYF. The CDR3 DNA reads TGTGCCAGCAGCCAAGGATACGGGACTAGCGGCAGCTCCTACGAGCAGTACTTC.

The chain is built from TRBV29-1 and TRBJ1-2; D is undetermined. V shed 1 base and J shed 4 bases, with 10 bases lying between them. Germline V gene lookup returns CDR1 SQVTM and CDR2 ANQGSEA. This CDR3 region has 13 residues. The CDR3, as DNA: TGCAGCGTTGAAGCAGTGGAAGGCTATGGCTACACCTTC. Amino acid sequence: CSVEAVEGYGYTF.

The rearrangement uses TRBV28 and TRBJ2-7; D gene unclear. Per germline, CDR1 MDHEN and CDR2 SYDVKM. The CDR3 runs 17 residues. V was cut by 5 bases and J by 5 bases, with 25 bases left in between. CDR3: CASSQSGQAPQSHEQYF. In DNA, the CDR3 is TGTGCCAGCAGTCAATCGGGTCAGGCCCCCCAATCCCACGAGCAGTACTTC.

The DNA of the CDR3 is TGCGCCAGCAGCTTGGAGGGGACAGGGTCCCATGAGCAGTTCTTC. It encodes CASSLEGTGSHEQFF. The chain employs TRBV5-1 and TRBJ2-1, with TRBD1 matching 9 bases. V lost 0 bases and J lost 8; bases outside the gene matches: 6. Germline V gives CDR1 SGHRS, CDR2 YFSETQ. This CDR3 has 15 amino acids. The full variable domain, completed using reference TRBV5-1 and TRBJ2-1, is KAGVTQTPRYLIKTRGQQVTLSCSPISGHRSVSWYQQTPGQGLQFLFEYFSETQRNKGNFPGRFSGRQFSNSRSEMNVSTLELGDSALYLCASSLEGTGSHEQFFGPGTRLTVL.

The CDR3 region has the DNA TGTGCCAGCAGCCCAGGGAGCGGAAACACCATATATTTT. Translation gives CASSPGSGNTIYF. The chain has TRBV7-3 and TRBJ1-3, with D perhaps TRBD1 (5 bases). The CDR3 is made up of 13 amino acids. Germline CDR1 SGHTA, CDR2 FQGTGA. V lost 5 bases, J lost 4 bases, and 9 bases lay in between. Full variable domain (rest looked up from reference TRBV7-3 and TRBJ1-3): GAGVSQTPSNKVTEKGKYVELRCDPISGHTALYWYRQSLGQGPEFLIYFQGTGAADDSGLPNDRFFAVRPEGSVSTLKIQRTERGDSAVYLCASSPGSGNTIYFGEGSWLTVV.

The J gene is TRBJ2-3, the V gene TRBV7-9; D tentatively reads TRBD1 or TRBD2 (5 bases each). V was pared by 5 bases and J by 1 base, with 22 bases between. The CDR3 loop spans 18 amino acids. Per germline, CDR1 SEHNR and CDR2 FQNEAQ (reference sequence). The CDR3 spells CASSRNRGYREGTDTQYF. CDR3 sequence (DNA): TGTGCCAGCAGCCGGAATCGGGGCTACCGTGAGGGCACAGATACGCAGTATTTT.

The V call is TRBV5-1, the J call TRBJ1-2; 8 bases align to TRBD1. V lost 6 bases to trimming and J lost 3 bases; unmatched junction nucleotides: 4. This CDR3 has 13 amino acids. Looked up from germline, CDR1 is SGHRS and CDR2 is YFSETQ. CDR3 protein: CASTTDRDYGYTF. The CDR3 nucleotides read TGCGCCAGCACAACGGACAGGGACTATGGCTACACCTTC.

The sample holds one count of this clone. The chain has TRBV9 and TRBJ2-3; TRBD2 aligns across 11 bases. The CDR3 totals 17 residues. Per the germline V gene, CDR1 is SGDLS and CDR2 is YYNGEE. V shed 1 base and J 2 bases; nucleotides not matched to a gene: 6. CDR3 protein: CASSVTTSGRATDTQYF. As DNA, the CDR3 is TGTGCCAGCAGCGTAACTACTAGCGGGAGAGCCACAGATACGCAGTATTTT.

V usage is TRBV30 and J usage is TRBJ2-1; tentatively, D is TRBD2 (6 bases). The germline gives CDR1 GTSNPN, CDR2 SVGIG (reference sequence). V dropped 2 bases and J dropped 2 bases, with 16 bases sitting between them. This CDR3 contains 16 residues. CDR3 bases: TGTGCCTGGAGTAGGGAAGACGGGAGTCCCTACAATGAGCAGTTCTTC. Its translation: CAWSREDGSPYNEQFF.

This chain connects TRBV10-3 to TRBJ1-4, with 10 bases aligning to TRBD1. Losses at the gene ends were 0 bases for V and 10 bases for J; bases not matched to a gene: 5. The CDR3 sequence is 15 residues long. Germline CDR1 reads ENHRY; CDR2 reads SYGVKD. The CDR3 nucleotides are TGTGCCATCAGTGAGTCGGACAGGGGGAGCGGAAAACTGTTTTTT. Amino acids: CAISESDRGSGKLFF.

The chain is built from TRBV5-1 and TRBJ1-1; D call uncertain. V lost 3 bases, J lost 0 bases, and 9 bases lay in between. Germline values: CDR1 SGHRS, CDR2 YFSETQ. This CDR3 is built from 14 residues. The CDR3 nucleotides read TGCGCCAGCAGCTCAATGGTGCTGAACACTGAAGCTTTCTTT. Residues: CASSSMVLNTEAFF.

Details on this clone: This specimen includes other DNA sequences encoding the same CDR3. The CDR3, as DNA: TGCGCCAGCAGCCTAGCGGGAGTGATCTACAATGAGCAGTTCTTC. This gives the protein CASSLAGVIYNEQFF. The genes are TRBV5-1 and TRBJ2-1; 10 bases match TRBD2. V lost 4 bases, J lost 3 bases, and 4 bases stayed unmatched. Germline assignment: CDR1 SGHRS and CDR2 YFSETQ. The CDR3 contains 15 residues. The complete variable domain, with remaining parts taken from reference TRBV5-1 and TRBJ2-1, reads KAGVTQTPRYLIKTRGQQVTLSCSPISGHRSVSWYQQTPGQGLQFLFEYFSETQRNKGNFPGRFSGRQFSNSRSEMNVSTLELGDSALYLCASSLAGVIYNEQFFGPGTRLTVL.

This chain connects TRBV27 to TRBJ2-7; D may be TRBD2 (5 bases). Germline CDR1 reads MNHEY; CDR2 reads SMNVEV (reference sequence). Trimming pared 6 bases from V and 0 bases from J, leaving 12 bases between. The CDR3 covers 14 residues. CDR3 region: CASRRTANSYEQYF. The CDR3 bases are TGTGCCAGCAGGAGGACTGCAAACTCCTACGAGCAGTACTTC.

The CDR3 DNA reads as TGTGCCAGTAAAGGAGGCCGGGGCTACGAGCAGTACTTC. Protein sequence: CASKGGRGYEQYF. The chain recombines TRBV19 with TRBJ2-7; the D gene is possibly TRBD2 (5 bases). CDR3 size: 13 residues. CDR1 and CDR2 (germline): LNHDA, SQIVND (reference sequence). Deletions cut 7 bases from V and 3 bases from J, with 13 bases between.

V and J are TRBV5-1 and TRBJ2-7; D unresolved. The V gene's germline CDR1 is SGHRS and CDR2 YFSETQ. The CDR3 totals 14 residues. V shed 1 base and J shed 5 bases, with 13 bases lying between them. The CDR3 sequence is CASSLSSESNEQYF. The CDR3, as DNA: TGCGCCAGCAGCTTGTCGTCAGAATCAAACGAGCAGTACTTC.

The chain has TRBV5-1 and TRBJ2-1; 8 bases align to TRBD2. CDR1 is SGHRS, CDR2 YFSETQ, per germline. The CDR3 contains 14 residues. J lost 5 bases, V lost 1 base, and 2 bases had no gene match. CDR3: CASSLKTSDNEQFF. The CDR3 DNA sequence: TGCGCCAGCAGCTTGAAGACTAGCGACAATGAGCAGTTCTTC.

CDR3: CASSPSGSSTDTQYF. The CDR3 DNA reads as TGTGCCAGCAGCCCGAGCGGGAGTAGTACAGATACGCAGTATTTT. V and J are TRBV9 and TRBJ2-3, with 8 bases identical to TRBD2. This CDR3 contains 15 residues. CDR1 is SGDLS and CDR2 is YYNGEE in the germline V gene. V lost 4 bases to trimming and J lost 3 bases; unmatched junction nucleotides: 7.

The rearrangement uses TRBV5-1 and TRBJ1-1; possibly TRBD1 for D (6 bases). Germline-derived CDR1 and CDR2 are SGHRS and YFSETQ. V lost 0 bases, J lost 1 base, and 13 bases lay in between. This CDR3 has 16 amino acids. CDR3 protein: CASSLAGQTRNTEAFF. As DNA, the CDR3 is TGCGCCAGCAGCTTGGCCGGACAGACAAGGAACACTGAAGCTTTCTTT.

J is TRBJ2-7 and V is TRBV5-4; maybe TRBD2 (6 bases). CDR3 length: 12 residues. The germline V and J ends were trimmed by 2 bases and 4 bases, with 7 bases remaining between them. CDR1 is SGHNT, CDR2 YYREEE, per germline (reference sequence). CDR3 amino acids: CASSFLAYEQYF. The CDR3 DNA follows: TGTGCCAGCAGCTTCCTAGCGTACGAGCAGTACTTC.

This chain joins TRBV29-1 and TRBJ1-4; 9 nucleotides match TRBD1. The length of the CDR3 is 13 residues. Germline V gives CDR1 SQVTM, CDR2 ANQGSEA. The CDR3 DNA sequence: TGCATCCTAGCCGGGACAGGGAAGGAAAAACTGTTTTTT. Translated: CILAGTGKEKLFF.

The chain combines TRBV9 with TRBJ2-7; D gene uncertain. CDR1 and CDR2 (germline): SGDLS, YYNGEE. The CDR3 is 16 residues long. Trimming stripped 4 bases from V and 1 base from J, with 18 bases between. The CDR3 loop reads CASSPLPGLGSYEQYF. The CDR3 DNA sequence: TGTGCCAGCAGCCCCCTTCCGGGCCTGGGTTCCTACGAGCAGTACTTC.

The J gene is TRBJ2-2, the V gene TRBV4-2; D is possibly TRBD1 (7 bases). Germline CDR1 is LGHNA and CDR2 is YNFKEQ. V gave up 2 bases and J gave up 5 bases, with 12 bases separating them. This CDR3 spans 15 amino acids. The CDR3 region has the DNA TGTGCCAGCAGCCAACGGGGGACAGTGACCGGGGAGCTGTTTTTT. This codes for CASSQRGTVTGELFF.

The chain links TRBV5-1 to TRBJ2-7, with 10 bases lining up with TRBD1. CDR1 SGHRS and CDR2 YFSETQ come from the germline V gene. The CDR3 is 15 residues long. The V segment lost 4 bases and the J segment 3 bases; nucleotides outside the gene matches: 7. DNA of the CDR3: TGCGCCAGCAGCACCCCCGGGACAGGGGTCTACGAGCAGTACTTC. Its translation is CASSTPGTGVYEQYF.

This chain joins TRBV28 and TRBJ2-3; 7 bases are a match to TRBD2. Germline V CDR1 and CDR2: MDHEN, SYDVKM. V shed 6 bases and J 0 bases; nucleotides not matched to a gene: 12. This CDR3 region has 17 residues. CDR3 bases: TGTGCCAGCAGAGACACCTTTAGCGGGCCCAGCACAGATACGCAGTATTTT. Protein: CASRDTFSGPSTDTQYF.

The chain is built from TRBV9 and TRBJ2-7, with 11 bases identical to TRBD2. This CDR3 region has 15 residues. The V gene's germline CDR1 is SGDLS and CDR2 YYNGEE. Germline trimming cut 2 bases from V and 5 bases from J; bases unmatched to any gene: 6. The CDR3 region has the DNA TGTGCCAGCAGCGTCGGACTAGCGGGCTATGACGAGCAGTACTTC. Its translation: CASSVGLAGYDEQYF.

V usage is TRBV10-3 and J usage is TRBJ2-2, with D uncertain. The V end was cut by 0 bases, the J end by 3 bases, with 8 bases between. Germline V gives CDR1 ENHRY, CDR2 SYGVKD. This CDR3 has 15 amino acids. CDR3 amino acids: CAISESVRDTGELFF. The DNA for the CDR3 is TGTGCCATCAGTGAGTCGGTAAGGGACACCGGGGAGCTGTTTTTT.

About this clone itself: This same CDR3 is encoded by further DNA sequences in the sample. The chain couples TRBV6-5 to TRBJ2-7; D is ambiguous. The ends were cut back, 0 bases at V and 1 base at J, with 7 bases in the middle. The CDR3 sequence is 14 residues long. Germline CDR1 reads MNHEY; CDR2 reads SVGAGI. This CDR3 reads CASSYSRLSYEQYF. The CDR3 DNA sequence: TGTGCCAGCAGTTACTCCCGACTTTCCTACGAGCAGTACTTC.

V is TRBV30 and J is TRBJ1-3; a possible D gene is TRBD1 (6 bases). The CDR3 has 14 residues. Trimming left V 3 bases short and J 2 bases short, with 11 bases between. Germline lookup yields CDR1 GTSNPN and CDR2 SVGIG (reference sequence). CDR3 in amino acids: CAWSRGQPGNTIYF. CDR3 coding DNA: TGTGCCTGGAGCCGGGGGCAGCCTGGAAACACCATATATTTT.

The chain has TRBV9 and TRBJ1-5, with D possibly matching TRBD1 (5 bases). The germline gives CDR1 SGDLS, CDR2 YYNGEE. With 0 bases removed from V and 10 bases from J, the gap between germline ends came to 17 bases. This CDR3 contains 15 residues. The CDR3 DNA follows: TGTGCCAGCAGCGTAGACGGGACTTCTGTAGGTCCCCAGCATTTT. It yields the protein CASSVDGTSVGPQHF.

This sequence joins TRBV2 and TRBJ1-2; D gene ambiguous. From germline, CDR1 is SNHLY and CDR2 FYNNEI. The CDR3 has 12 amino acids. V was shortened by 6 bases and J by 5 bases, with 10 bases between the two germline ends. CDR3 protein: CASRYGRYGYTF. The CDR3, as DNA: TGTGCCAGCAGATACGGAAGGTATGGCTACACCTTC.